Following are 9 T cell receptor beta chains from one sample sequenced in a study of T cell repertoires in cytomegalovirus infection. TCRdb independently ran MiXCR on the reads; one entry per CDR3 protein. The sample gives approximately 350,000 distinct CDR3 sequences, approximately 30% of which show up once; approximately 13% is in the top ten. Their antigens remain unidentified. The sample consisted of cultured PBMCs, taken from culture after CMV antigen stimulation. The receptors shown here come from a human donor in good health (CMV status not recorded). Some clones in this sample may be carry-over from other donors' samples.

This clonotype was counted only a few times. The CDR3 loop reads CASSLERDGELFF. DNA of the CDR3: TGTGCCAGCAGCTTAGAAAGGGACGGCGAACTGTTTTTT. The V gene is TRBV7-6, the J gene TRBJ1-4; tentative D call: TRBD1 (5 bases). Germline-derived CDR1 and CDR2 are SGHVS and FNYEAQ. This CDR3 spans 13 amino acids. Trimming stripped 1 base from V and 12 bases from J, with 12 bases between.

This clonotype occurred a few times. This rearrangement joins TRBV7-2 to TRBJ2-1, with 7 positions matching TRBD2. Trimming at V came to 4 bases and at J to 0 bases, leaving 6 bases not matched to a gene. This CDR3 spans 16 amino acids. Germline values: CDR1 SGHTA, CDR2 FQGNSA. CDR3 protein: CASSSYTSASYNEQFF. DNA for the CDR3: TGTGCCAGCAGCTCATATACTAGCGCCTCCTACAATGAGCAGTTCTTC.

The chain joins TRBV11-2 to TRBJ1-2; possible D gene TRBD1, 5 bases. The length of the CDR3 is 12 residues. CDR1 SGHAT and CDR2 FQNNGV come from the germline V gene. Trimming left V 8 bases short and J 8 bases short, with 15 bases between. CDR3 nucleotides: TGTGCCAGCGATGATGGGGGTGGCGGCTACACCTTC. It codes for CASDDGGGGYTF.

This clonotype was counted only a few times. V and J are TRBV5-1 and TRBJ2-3; D gene uncertain. The CDR3 has 16 amino acids. CDR1 and CDR2 from the germline V gene are SGHRS and YFSETQ. V lost 3 bases and J lost 5, with 19 bases in between. The CDR3 region has the DNA TGCGCCAGCAGCTCTGACCTAGGTGGGCGGTTAGATACGCAGTATTTT. Residues: CASSSDLGGRLDTQYF.

This rearrangement joins TRBV7-6 to TRBJ2-5; possibly TRBD2 for D (5 bases). The CDR3 is 16 residues long. V was trimmed by 5 bases and J by 5 bases, leaving 21 bases between them. Germline assignment: CDR1 SGHVS and CDR2 FNYEAQ. The CDR3 region is CASSPRPASPGETQYF. The CDR3, as DNA: TGTGCCAGCAGCCCCCGCCCGGCCTCCCCGGGGGAGACCCAGTACTTC.

This clonotype was found a few times. This sequence joins TRBV11-2 and TRBJ2-1, with 16 bases aligning to TRBD2. CDR1 is SGHAT, CDR2 FQNNGV, per germline. The CDR3 totals 18 residues. Losses at the gene ends were 6 bases for V and 6 bases for J; bases not matched to a gene: 11. As DNA, the CDR3 is TGTGCCAGCAGAACGCCCGGGACTAGCGGGAGGGCAGCCAATGAGCAGTTCTTC. This gives the protein CASRTPGTSGRAANEQFF.

The chain has TRBV6-2 or TRBV6-3 and TRBJ1-1; TRBD1 might be the D (6 bases). Germline V gene lookup returns CDR1 MNHEY and CDR2 SVGEGT. The V end lost 5 bases, the J end lost 2 bases, and 18 bases lay between the germline ends. This CDR3 is 16 amino acids long. The CDR3 protein is CASSRGPGTPNTEAFF. Here the CDR3 DNA reads TGTGCCAGCAGTCGCGGCCCCGGGACACCTAACACTGAAGCTTTCTTT.

A note on this clonotype: Because it lacks the conserved phenylalanine or tryptophan at the end, this CDR3 is likely a read error. The DNA is left out, because the CDR3 cannot be placed on it with certainty; the CDR3 is given as TCRdb lists it. J is TRBJ2-7 and V is TRBV19; no check of the table's D call, TRBD1, against the DNA was made. The germline V gene encodes CDR1 LNHDA and CDR2 SQIVND (reference sequence). From its first to its last residue, the CDR3 has 12 amino acids. The CDR3 sequence is CASSISSGEGAL.

Here the CDR3 DNA reads TGTGCCAGCTCAAAAGGGAGCAATCAGCCCCAGCATTTT. The encoded protein is CASSKGSNQPQHF. The genes are TRBV18 and TRBJ1-5; the D is unclear. Germline V gene lookup returns CDR1 KGHSH and CDR2 LQKENI. Trimming took 5 bases from V and 1 from J, leaving 6 bases between them. The CDR3 has 13 residues.